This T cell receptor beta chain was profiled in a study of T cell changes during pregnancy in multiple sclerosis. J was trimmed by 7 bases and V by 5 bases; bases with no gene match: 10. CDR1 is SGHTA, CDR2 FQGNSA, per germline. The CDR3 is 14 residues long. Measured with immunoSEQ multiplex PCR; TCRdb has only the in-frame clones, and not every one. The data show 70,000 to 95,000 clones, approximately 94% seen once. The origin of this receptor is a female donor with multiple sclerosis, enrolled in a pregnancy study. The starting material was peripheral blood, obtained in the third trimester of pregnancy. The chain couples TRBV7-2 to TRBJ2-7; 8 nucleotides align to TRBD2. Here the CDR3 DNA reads TGTGCCAGCAGCCCGGGAGGGGCCCCGGGGGAGCAGTACTTC. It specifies CASSPGGAPGEQYF.